This TCR beta chain was obtained from a study of cytotoxic CD8 clonotypes in ibrutinib-treated CLL. Repertoires were generated with immunoSEQ multiplex PCR, while TCRdb's copy carries only in-frame clones and drops some. The repertoire consists of 110,000 to 150,000 clones, with about 80% occurring once and the leading ten covering about 5%. Germline CDR1 is SGHDN and CDR2 is FVKESK. The CDR3 runs to 13 residues. V lost 1 base, J lost 6 bases, and 6 bases lay in between. This rearrangement joins TRBV14 to TRBJ2-2; D unresolved. This clonotype was sampled from a human donor with chronic lymphocytic leukemia. Specimen: PBMCs, collected after 24 months of ibrutinib treatment. CDR3 sequence reads: CASSQGSSGELFF. The CDR3 coding sequence is TGTGCCAGCAGCCAAGGATCGTCCGGGGAGCTGTTTTTT.